The 2 T cell receptor beta chains below all came from one sample that was sequenced in a study of cytomegalovirus exposure and HLA in healthy donors. Sequenced by immunoSEQ multiplex PCR; TCRdb stores in-frame clones only, minus some. Altogether 50,000 to 65,000 clones are present, roughly 94% being singletons, with the ten largest covering roughly 7.3%. The sample was PBMCs. These receptors all stem from a woman younger than 30 in good health and CMV-seropositive.

The CDR3 DNA sequence: TGTGCCAGCAGTTTTTCGGGACAGTCTTGGAACACTGAAGCTTTCTTT. It codes for CASSFSGQSWNTEAFF. The chain carries TRBV28 and TRBJ1-1; 7 nucleotides line up with TRBD1. Germline CDR1 is MDHEN and CDR2 is SYDVKM. The CDR3 has 16 residues. V lost 3 bases and J lost 1; bases outside the gene matches: 8.

This chain connects TRBV28 to TRBJ1-5; D is ambiguous. Germline CDR1 reads MDHEN; CDR2 reads SYDVKM. CDR3 length: 14 amino acids. The V end was cut by 8 bases, the J end by 2 bases, with 13 bases between. The CDR3 nucleotides are TGTGCCAGCCGACTACCGGTCGGCAATCAGCCCCAGCATTTT. As protein: CASRLPVGNQPQHF. Drawing the rest from reference TRBV28 and TRBJ1-5, the complete variable domain is DVKVTQSSRYLVKRTGEKVFLECVQDMDHENMFWYRQDPGLGLRLIYFSYDVKMKEKGDIPEGYSVSREKKERFSLILESASTNQTSMYLCASRLPVGNQPQHFGDGTRLSIL.